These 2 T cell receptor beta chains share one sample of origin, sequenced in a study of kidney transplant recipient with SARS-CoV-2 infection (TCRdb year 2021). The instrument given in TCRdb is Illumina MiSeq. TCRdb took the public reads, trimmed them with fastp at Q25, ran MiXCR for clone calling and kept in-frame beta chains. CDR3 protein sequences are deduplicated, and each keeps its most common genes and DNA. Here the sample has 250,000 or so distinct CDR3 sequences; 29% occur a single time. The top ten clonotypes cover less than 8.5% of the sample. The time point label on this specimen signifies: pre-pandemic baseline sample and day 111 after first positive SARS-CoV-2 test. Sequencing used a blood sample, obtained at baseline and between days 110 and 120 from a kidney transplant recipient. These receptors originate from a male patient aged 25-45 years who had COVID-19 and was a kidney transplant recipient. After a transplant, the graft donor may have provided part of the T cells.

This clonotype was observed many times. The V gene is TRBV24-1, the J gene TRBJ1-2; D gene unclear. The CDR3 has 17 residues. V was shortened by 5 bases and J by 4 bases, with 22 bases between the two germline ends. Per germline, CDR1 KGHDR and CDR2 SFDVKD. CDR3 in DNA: TGTGCCACCAGTGGGACGATTAGTACCAGAAAGACCTATGGCTACACCTTC. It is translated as CATSGTISTRKTYGYTF.

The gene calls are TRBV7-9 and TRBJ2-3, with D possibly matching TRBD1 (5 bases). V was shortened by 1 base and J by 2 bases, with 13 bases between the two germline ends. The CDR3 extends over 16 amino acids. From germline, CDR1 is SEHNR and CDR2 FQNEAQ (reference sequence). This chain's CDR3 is CASSLGAGSLTDTQYF. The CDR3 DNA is TGTGCCAGCAGCTTAGGGGCAGGGTCCCTCACAGATACGCAGTATTTT.